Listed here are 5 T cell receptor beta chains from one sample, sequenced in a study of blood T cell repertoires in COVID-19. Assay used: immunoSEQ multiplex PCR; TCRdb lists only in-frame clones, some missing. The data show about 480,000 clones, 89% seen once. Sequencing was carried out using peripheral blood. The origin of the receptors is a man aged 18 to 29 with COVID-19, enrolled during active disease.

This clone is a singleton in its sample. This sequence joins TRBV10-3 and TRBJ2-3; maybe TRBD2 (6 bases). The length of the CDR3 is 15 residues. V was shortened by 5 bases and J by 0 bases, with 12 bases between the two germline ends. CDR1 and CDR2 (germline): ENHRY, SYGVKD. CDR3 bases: TGTGCCATCAGTCGGGACTCCTCTAGCACAGATACGCAGTATTTT. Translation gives CAISRDSSSTDTQYF.

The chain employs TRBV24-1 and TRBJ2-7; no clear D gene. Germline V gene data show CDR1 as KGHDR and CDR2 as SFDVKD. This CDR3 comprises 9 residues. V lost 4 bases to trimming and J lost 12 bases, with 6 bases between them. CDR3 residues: CATSDRGYF. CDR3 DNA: TGTGCCACCAGTGACCGAGGGTACTTC.

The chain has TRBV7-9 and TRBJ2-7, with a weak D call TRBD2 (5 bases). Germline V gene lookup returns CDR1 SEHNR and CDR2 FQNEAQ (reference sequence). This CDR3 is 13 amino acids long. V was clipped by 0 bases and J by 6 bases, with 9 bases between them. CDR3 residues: CASSLAGVAEQYF. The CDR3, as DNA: TGTGCCAGCAGCTTAGCCGGGGTTGCCGAGCAGTACTTC.

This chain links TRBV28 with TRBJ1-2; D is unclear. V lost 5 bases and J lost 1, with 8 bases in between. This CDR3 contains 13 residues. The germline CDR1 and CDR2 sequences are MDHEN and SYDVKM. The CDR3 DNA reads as TGTGCCAGCAGTCTAAGCCGTAACTATGGCTACACCTTC. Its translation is CASSLSRNYGYTF.

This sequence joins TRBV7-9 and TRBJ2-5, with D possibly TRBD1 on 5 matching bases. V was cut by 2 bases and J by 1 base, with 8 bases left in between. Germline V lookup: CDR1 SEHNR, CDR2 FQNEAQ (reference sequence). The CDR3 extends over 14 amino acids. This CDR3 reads CASSLRQSQETQYF. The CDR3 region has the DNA TGTGCCAGCAGCTTAAGACAGAGCCAAGAGACCCAGTACTTC.